The 8 T cell receptor beta chains in this list originate from one sample, sequenced in a study of esophageal squamous cell carcinoma under preoperative chemotherapy (dated by TCRdb to about 2018). The library was built by means of PCR. Sequenced using a HiSeq X Ten. TCRdb itself trimmed the public reads at Q25 with fastp, ran MiXCR and retained productive beta chains. Entries that share a CDR3 protein sequence are merged under the most common genes and DNA. For this sample the table gives about 19,000 distinct CDR3 sequences, of which 46% were detected only once. Of the sample, 25% to 30% is held by the ten largest clones. The time point label, read with the paper, signifies: after preoperative PTX-NDP chemotherapy. Specimen collection occurred from a patient given preoperative chemotherapy. Receptors originate from a human donor with esophageal squamous cell carcinoma. The donor label of this sample is uncertain.

With regard to this clonotype: One end of the junction does not line up with germline, which may come from a read error. The V call is TRBV7-8, the J call TRBJ2-2, with a weak D call TRBD2 (5 bases). Looked up from germline, CDR1 is SGHVS and CDR2 is FQNEAQ. The length of the CDR3 is 14 residues. The CDR3 region has the DNA TGTGCCAGCAGCCCTTCGGTAACAACGGAGGAGCTGTATTTT. This translates into CASSPSVTTEELYF.

CDR3 nucleotide sequence: TGTGCCAGCGGCGCGGGGAGGGGAGACAAAGATATTCAGTACTTC. Translation: CASGAGRGDKDIQYF. This chain joins TRBV7-3 and TRBJ2-4; TRBD2 agrees at 7 bases. The CDR3 spans 15 residues. Germline CDR1 is SGHTA and CDR2 is FQGTGA. The V segment lost 8 bases and the J segment 10 bases; nucleotides outside the gene matches: 17.

With respect to this clonotype: Its ends do not fully match the called genes, so a read error is possible. V usage is TRBV7-2 and J usage is TRBJ2-5; D gene unclear. Germline loops: CDR1 SGHTA, CDR2 FQGNSA. This CDR3 has 11 amino acids. CDR3 residues: CASSPPTSWLF. The CDR3 nucleotides read TGTGCCAGCAGCCCGCCAACGTCCTGGCTTTTC.

For this clonotype: Because the CDR3 is missing its conserved closing phenylalanine or tryptophan, this is likely a read error. It is unclear where the CDR3 begins or ends on the DNA, so no DNA is shown, and the CDR3 is as TCRdb lists it. The V and J genes are TRBV7-6 and TRBJ2-5; the table's D call TRBD1 went unverified against the DNA. 16 amino acids form the CDR3, both terminal residues included. CDR1 is SGHVS, CDR2 FNYEAQ, per germline. The CDR3: CASSLGSDMGATTQLS.

V is TRBV11-3 and J is TRBJ2-1; 8 bases line up with TRBD1. Germline assignment: CDR1 SGHNT and CDR2 YENEEA. V gave up 5 bases and J gave up 1 base; unmatched junction bases: 7. This CDR3 has 16 amino acids. CDR3 DNA: TGTGCCAGCAGCACCAATACAGGGGGATCCTACAATGAGCAGTTCTTC. Translation: CASSTNTGGSYNEQFF.

This clonotype showed up just a few times. The V call is TRBV7-8, the J call TRBJ2-3; 12 positions agree with TRBD2. Germline trimming cut 1 base from V and 1 base from J; bases unmatched to any gene: 6. The CDR3 contains 18 residues. Germline loops: CDR1 SGHVS, CDR2 FQNEAQ. The CDR3 bases are TGTGCCAGCAGCTTAGGGAAGACTAGCGGGAGACGCACAGATACGCAGTATTTT. It translates to CASSLGKTSGRRTDTQYF. The full variable domain, completed using reference TRBV7-8 and TRBJ2-3, is GAGVSQSPRYKVAKRGQDVALRCDPISGHVSLFWYQQALGQGPEFLTYFQNEAQLDKSGLPSDRFFAERPEGSVSTLKIQRTQQEDSAVYLCASSLGKTSGRRTDTQYFGPGTRLTVL.

The chain links TRBV6-2 or TRBV6-3 to TRBJ2-3; TRBD2 matches at 9 bases. This CDR3 spans 15 amino acids. From germline, CDR1 is MNHEY and CDR2 SVGEGT. Trimming cost V 4 bases and J 1 base; bases outside gene matches: 3. The CDR3 loop reads CASSSTSGRTDTQYF. In DNA, the CDR3 is TGTGCCAGCAGTTCAACTAGCGGGCGCACAGATACGCAGTATTTT.

This clonotype was observed at least ten times. The chain employs TRBV7-2 and TRBJ1-6; no reliable D call. Germline loops: CDR1 SGHTA, CDR2 FQGNSA. Trimming took off 1 base at V and 2 bases at J, with 3 bases between the two ends. CDR3 size: 14 residues. The CDR3: CASSLGPYNSPLHF. The DNA for the CDR3 is TGTGCCAGCAGCTTAGGACCCTATAATTCACCCCTCCACTTT.